A single sample is the source of the 9 T cell receptor beta chains below, sequenced in a study of blood T cell repertoires in COVID-19. Profiled with immunoSEQ multiplex PCR; TCRdb holds only in-frame clones, not every one. The table records about 190,000 clones, around 80% of them present only once. Sequenced sample: PBMCs or T cells enriched from blood (not recorded which). Source of these receptors: a woman aged 45-65 years who had recovered from COVID-19.

The chain recombines TRBV28 with TRBJ2-7; TRBD1 aligns across 12 bases. The junction had 7 bases not matched to a gene; V was cut back by 3 bases and J by 4 bases. CDR3 length equals 16 residues. Per the germline V gene, CDR1 is MDHEN and CDR2 is SYDVKM. CDR3 region: CASSFPPGQGAYEQYF. CDR3 bases: TGTGCCAGCAGTTTCCCCCCGGGACAGGGGGCGTACGAGCAGTACTTC.

The genes are TRBV3-1 (or the pseudogene TRBV3-2) and TRBJ2-3; weak D call: TRBD2 (6 bases). The CDR3 consists of 15 residues. Trimming took off 6 bases at V and 0 bases at J, with 13 bases between the two ends. Germline assignment: CDR1 LGHDT and CDR2 YNNKEL (reference sequence). The DNA for the CDR3 is TGTGCCAGCAGTCTGGGGCTAGCGAGCACAGATACGCAGTATTTT. Translating it yields CASSLGLASTDTQYF.

V and J are TRBV11-3 and TRBJ2-7, with TRBD2 matching over 11 bases. Germline CDR1 and CDR2: SGHNT and YENEEA. The junction had 15 bases not matched to a gene; V was cut back by 11 bases and J by 3 bases. The CDR3 length is 16 residues. CDR3 protein: CAGGNGQGLAVYEQYF. CDR3 sequence (DNA): TGTGCCGGAGGAAACGGACAGGGACTAGCGGTCTACGAGCAGTACTTC.

CDR3 DNA: TGTGCCAGCAGTTACGTACGGGACAATCCCTACGAGCAGTACTTC. It codes for CASSYVRDNPYEQYF. The rearrangement uses TRBV6-6 and TRBJ2-7; possibly TRBD1 for D (6 bases). Trimming left V 2 bases short and J 2 bases short, with 13 bases between. The CDR3 spans 15 residues. Germline lookup yields CDR1 MNHNY and CDR2 SVGAGI (reference sequence).

This clone has just a few counts. This rearrangement joins TRBV28 to TRBJ1-3; D remains ambiguous. CDR1 is MDHEN, CDR2 SYDVKM, per germline. Trimming took 3 bases from V and 0 from J, leaving 9 bases between them. The CDR3 covers 15 residues. CDR3 region: CASSFEYSSGNTIYF. In DNA form, the CDR3 reads TGTGCCAGCAGTTTTGAGTACAGCTCTGGAAACACCATATATTTT.

The rearrangement joins TRBV4-1 to TRBJ2-5; 11 nucleotides match TRBD2. With 1 base clipped from V and 5 bases from J, the junction kept 9 bases outside the gene matches. The CDR3 sequence is 17 residues long. Germline V gene lookup returns CDR1 MGHRA and CDR2 YSYEKL. DNA of the CDR3: TGCGCCAGCAGCCAAGGGGTAGCGGGAGGGCCCGGGGAGACCCAGTACTTC. Its translation is CASSQGVAGGPGETQYF.

The chain recombines TRBV11-2 with TRBJ2-5; D not resolved. Germline V gives CDR1 SGHAT, CDR2 FQNNGV. V was clipped by 2 bases and J by 2 bases, with 6 bases between them. The CDR3 runs to 13 residues. CDR3 sequence reads: CASSLTSQETQYF. The CDR3 bases are TGTGCCAGCAGCTTAACATCACAAGAGACCCAGTACTTC. The variable domain in full, with the rest retrieved from reference TRBV11-2 and TRBJ2-5, is EAGVAQSPRYKIIEKRQSVAFWCNPISGHATLYWYQQILGQGPKLLIQFQNNGVVDDSQLPKDRFSAERLKGVDSTLKIQPAKLEDSAVYLCASSLTSQETQYFGPGTRLLVL.

Worth noting for this clone: Other nucleotide sequences from this sample produce the same CDR3. The chain joins TRBV28 to TRBJ2-7; D is ambiguous. Per the germline V gene, CDR1 is MDHEN and CDR2 is SYDVKM. There are 16 residues in the CDR3. CDR3 coding DNA: TGTGCTAGCTGTGTTTTAGCTGGTGGTGGAGCCTACGAGCAGTACTTC. Translated, it gives CASCVLAGGGAYEQYF.

Only one count was recorded for this clone. In nucleotides, the CDR3 is TGTGCCACCAGTGATCCGAGCGGGAGATTAGCCGGGGAGCTGTTTTTT. Translating it yields CATSDPSGRLAGELFF. This chain uses TRBV24-1 with TRBJ2-2; 8 bases are a match to TRBD2. The germline V gene encodes CDR1 KGHDR and CDR2 SFDVKD. The CDR3 is 16 amino acids. J was trimmed by 6 bases and V by 3 bases; bases with no gene match: 8.